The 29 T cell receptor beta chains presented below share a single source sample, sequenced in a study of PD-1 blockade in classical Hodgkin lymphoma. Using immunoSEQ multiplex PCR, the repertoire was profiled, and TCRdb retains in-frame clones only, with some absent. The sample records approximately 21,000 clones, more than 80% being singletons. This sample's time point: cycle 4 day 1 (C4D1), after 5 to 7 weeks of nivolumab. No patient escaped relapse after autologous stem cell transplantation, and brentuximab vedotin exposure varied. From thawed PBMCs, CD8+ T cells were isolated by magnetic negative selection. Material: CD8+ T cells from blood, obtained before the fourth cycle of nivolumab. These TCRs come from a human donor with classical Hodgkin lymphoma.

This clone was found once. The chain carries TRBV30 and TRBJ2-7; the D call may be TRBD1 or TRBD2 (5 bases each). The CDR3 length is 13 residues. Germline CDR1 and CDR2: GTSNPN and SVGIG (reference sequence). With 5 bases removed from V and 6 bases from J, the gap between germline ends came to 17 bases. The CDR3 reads CAWGGAPGLEQYF. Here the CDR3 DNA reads TGTGCCTGGGGGGGAGCCCCGGGCCTCGAGCAGTACTTC.

CDR3 amino acids: CAWSGQGGGYEQYF. The CDR3 DNA follows: TGTGCCTGGAGCGGACAGGGCGGAGGCTACGAGCAGTACTTC. The V call is TRBV30, the J call TRBJ2-7; TRBD1 agrees at 8 bases. The V gene end was trimmed by 3 bases and the J gene end by 3 bases; junction bases not matched to a gene: 7. The CDR3 is 14 amino acids. CDR1 and CDR2 from the germline V gene are GTSNPN and SVGIG (reference sequence).

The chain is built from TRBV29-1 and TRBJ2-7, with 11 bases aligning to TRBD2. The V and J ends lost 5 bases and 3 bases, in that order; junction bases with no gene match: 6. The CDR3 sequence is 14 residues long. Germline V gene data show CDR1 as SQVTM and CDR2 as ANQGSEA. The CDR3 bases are TGCAGCGTTCTCCCTACTAGCGGGAGCTACGAGCAGTACTTC. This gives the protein CSVLPTSGSYEQYF.

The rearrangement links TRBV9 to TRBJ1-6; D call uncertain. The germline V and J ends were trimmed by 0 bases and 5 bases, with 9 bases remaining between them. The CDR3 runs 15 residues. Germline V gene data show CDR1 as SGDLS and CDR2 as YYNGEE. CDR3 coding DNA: TGTGCCAGCAGCGTAGCAACAGCCAATAATTCACCCCTCCACTTT. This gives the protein CASSVATANNSPLHF. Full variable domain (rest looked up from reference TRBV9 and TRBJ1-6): DSGVTQTPKHLITATGQRVTLRCSPRSGDLSVYWYQQSLDQGLQFLIQYYNGEERAKGNILERFSAQQFPDLHSELNLSSLELGDSALYFCASSVATANNSPLHFGNGTRLTVT.

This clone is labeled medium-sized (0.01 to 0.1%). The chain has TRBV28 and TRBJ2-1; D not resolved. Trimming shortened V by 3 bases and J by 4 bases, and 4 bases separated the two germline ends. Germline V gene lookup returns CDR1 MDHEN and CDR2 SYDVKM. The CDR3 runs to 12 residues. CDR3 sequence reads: CASSLGYNEQFF. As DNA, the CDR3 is TGTGCCAGCAGTTTGGGGTACAATGAGCAGTTCTTC.

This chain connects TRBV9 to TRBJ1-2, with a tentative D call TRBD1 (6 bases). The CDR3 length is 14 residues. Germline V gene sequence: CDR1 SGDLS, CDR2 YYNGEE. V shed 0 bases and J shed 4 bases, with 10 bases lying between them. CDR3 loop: CASSVGGTIYGYTF. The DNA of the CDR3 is TGTGCCAGCAGCGTAGGAGGGACAATCTATGGCTACACCTTC.

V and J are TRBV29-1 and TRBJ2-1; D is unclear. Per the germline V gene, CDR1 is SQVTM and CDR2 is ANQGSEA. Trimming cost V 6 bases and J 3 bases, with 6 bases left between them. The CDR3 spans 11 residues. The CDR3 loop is CSVGNYNEQFF. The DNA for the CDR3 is TGCAGCGTAGGTAACTACAATGAGCAGTTCTTC.

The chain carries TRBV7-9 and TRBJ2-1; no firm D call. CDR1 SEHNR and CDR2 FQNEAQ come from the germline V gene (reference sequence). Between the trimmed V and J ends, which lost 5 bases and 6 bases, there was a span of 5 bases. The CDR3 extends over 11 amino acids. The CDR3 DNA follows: TGTGCCAGCAGCCCCACCAATGAGCAGTTCTTC. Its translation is CASSPTNEQFF.

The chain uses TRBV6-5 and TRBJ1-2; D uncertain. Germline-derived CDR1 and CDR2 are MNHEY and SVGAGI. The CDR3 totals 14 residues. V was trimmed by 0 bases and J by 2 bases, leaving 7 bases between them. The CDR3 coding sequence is TGTGCCAGCAGTTACTCGGCGGGGAACTATGGCTACACCTTC. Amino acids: CASSYSAGNYGYTF.

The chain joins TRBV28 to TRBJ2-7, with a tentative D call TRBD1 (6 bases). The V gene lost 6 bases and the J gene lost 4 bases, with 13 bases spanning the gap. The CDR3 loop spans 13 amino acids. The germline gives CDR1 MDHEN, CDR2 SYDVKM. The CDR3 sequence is CASSPYRVYEQYF. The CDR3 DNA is TGTGCCAGCAGCCCTTACAGGGTATACGAGCAGTACTTC.

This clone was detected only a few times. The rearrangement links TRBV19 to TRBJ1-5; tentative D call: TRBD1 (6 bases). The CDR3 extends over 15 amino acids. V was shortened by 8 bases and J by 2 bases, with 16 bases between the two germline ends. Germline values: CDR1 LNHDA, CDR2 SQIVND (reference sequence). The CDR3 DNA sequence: TGTGCCAGTTCGACAGGCTCGAGGGGCAATCAGCCCCAGCATTTT. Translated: CASSTGSRGNQPQHF.

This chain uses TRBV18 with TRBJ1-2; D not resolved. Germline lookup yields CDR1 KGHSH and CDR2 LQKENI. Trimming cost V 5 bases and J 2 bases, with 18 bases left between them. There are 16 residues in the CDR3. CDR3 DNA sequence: TGTGCCAGCTCAATAAACGAGGACGTTCCAAACTATGGCTACACCTTC. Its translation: CASSINEDVPNYGYTF. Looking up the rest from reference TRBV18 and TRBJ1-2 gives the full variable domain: NAGVMQNPRHLVRRRGQEARLRCSPMKGHSHVYWYRQLPEEGLKFMVYLQKENIIDESGMPKERFSAEFPKEGPSILRIQQVVRGDSAAYFCASSINEDVPNYGYTFGSGTRLTVV.

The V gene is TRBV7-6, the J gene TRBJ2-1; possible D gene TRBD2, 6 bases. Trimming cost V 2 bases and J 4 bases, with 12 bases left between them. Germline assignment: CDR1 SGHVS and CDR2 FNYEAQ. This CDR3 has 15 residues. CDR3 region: CASSLLGEVYNEQFF. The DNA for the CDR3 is TGTGCCAGCAGCTTATTGGGGGAGGTTTACAATGAGCAGTTCTTC.

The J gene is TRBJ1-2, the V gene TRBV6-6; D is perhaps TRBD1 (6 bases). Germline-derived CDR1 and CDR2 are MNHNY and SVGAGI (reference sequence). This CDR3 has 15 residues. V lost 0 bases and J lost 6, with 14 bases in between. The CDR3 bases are TGTGCCAGCAGTTACTCAGGCCAGGGGATCAATGGCTACACCTTC. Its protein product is CASSYSGQGINGYTF.

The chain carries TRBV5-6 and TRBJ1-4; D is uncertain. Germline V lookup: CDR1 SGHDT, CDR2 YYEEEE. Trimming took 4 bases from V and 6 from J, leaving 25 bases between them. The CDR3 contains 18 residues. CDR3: CASSRPVATGWGYEKLFF. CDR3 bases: TGTGCCAGCAGCCGGCCAGTCGCGACCGGTTGGGGTTATGAAAAACTGTTTTTT. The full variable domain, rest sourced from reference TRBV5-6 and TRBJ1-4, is DAGVTQSPTHLIKTRGQQVTLRCSPKSGHDTVSWYQQALGQGPQFIFQYYEEEERQRGNFPDRFSGHQFPNYSSELNVNALLLGDSALYLCASSRPVATGWGYEKLFFGSGTQLSVL.

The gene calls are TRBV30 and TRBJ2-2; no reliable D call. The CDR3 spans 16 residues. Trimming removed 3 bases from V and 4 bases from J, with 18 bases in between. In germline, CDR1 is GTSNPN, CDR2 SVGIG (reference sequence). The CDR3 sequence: CAWSAEERGSTGELFF. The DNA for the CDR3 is TGTGCCTGGAGCGCAGAGGAGCGTGGGTCCACCGGGGAGCTGTTTTTT. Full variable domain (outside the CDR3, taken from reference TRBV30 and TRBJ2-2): SQTIHQWPATLVQPVGSPLSLECTVEGTSNPNLYWYRQAAGRGLQLLFYSVGIGQISSEVPQNLSASRPQDRQFILSSKKLLLSDSGFYLCAWSAEERGSTGELFFGEGSRLTVL.

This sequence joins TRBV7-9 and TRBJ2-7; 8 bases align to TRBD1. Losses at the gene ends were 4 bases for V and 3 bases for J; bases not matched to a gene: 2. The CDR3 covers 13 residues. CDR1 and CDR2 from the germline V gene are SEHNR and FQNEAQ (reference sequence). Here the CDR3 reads CASSSGGGYEQYF. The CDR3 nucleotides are TGTGCCAGCAGCTCAGGGGGCGGCTACGAGCAGTACTTC.

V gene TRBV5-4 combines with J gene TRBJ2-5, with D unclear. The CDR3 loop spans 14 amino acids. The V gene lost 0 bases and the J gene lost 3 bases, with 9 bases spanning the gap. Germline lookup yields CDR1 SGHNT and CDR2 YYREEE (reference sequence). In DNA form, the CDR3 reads TGTGCCAGCAGCTTGGGACTGCAGAAAGAGACCCAGTACTTC. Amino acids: CASSLGLQKETQYF.

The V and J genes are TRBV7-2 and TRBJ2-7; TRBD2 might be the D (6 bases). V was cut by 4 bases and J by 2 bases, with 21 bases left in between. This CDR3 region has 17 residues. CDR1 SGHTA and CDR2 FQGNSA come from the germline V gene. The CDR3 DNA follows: TGTGCCAGCAGCTATAACCCGACGGGCGGGGACCCCTACGAGCAGTACTTC. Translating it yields CASSYNPTGGDPYEQYF.

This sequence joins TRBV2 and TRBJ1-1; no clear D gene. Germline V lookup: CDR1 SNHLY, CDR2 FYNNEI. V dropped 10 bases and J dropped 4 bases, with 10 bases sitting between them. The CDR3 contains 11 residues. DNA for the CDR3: TGTGCCAACGCAGTGGGCACTGAAGCTTTCTTT. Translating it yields CANAVGTEAFF. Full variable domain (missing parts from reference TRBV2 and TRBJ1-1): EPEVTQTPSHQVTQMGQEVILRCVPISNHLYFYWYRQILGQKVEFLVSFYNNEISEKSEIFDDQFSVERPDGSNFTLKIRSTKLEDSAMYFCANAVGTEAFFGQGTRLTVV.

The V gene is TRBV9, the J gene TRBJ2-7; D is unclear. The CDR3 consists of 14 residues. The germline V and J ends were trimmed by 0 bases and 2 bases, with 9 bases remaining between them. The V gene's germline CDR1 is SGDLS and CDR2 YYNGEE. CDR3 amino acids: CASSVGAVPYEQYF. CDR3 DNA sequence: TGTGCCAGCAGCGTAGGTGCGGTACCCTACGAGCAGTACTTC.

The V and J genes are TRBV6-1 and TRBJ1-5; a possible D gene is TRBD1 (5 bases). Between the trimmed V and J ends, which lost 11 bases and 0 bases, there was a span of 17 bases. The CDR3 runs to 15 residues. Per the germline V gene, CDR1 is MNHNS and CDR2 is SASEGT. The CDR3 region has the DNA TGTGCCGCAGGCCCCCTCGGGGGTAGCAATCAGCCCCAGCATTTT. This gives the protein CAAGPLGGSNQPQHF.

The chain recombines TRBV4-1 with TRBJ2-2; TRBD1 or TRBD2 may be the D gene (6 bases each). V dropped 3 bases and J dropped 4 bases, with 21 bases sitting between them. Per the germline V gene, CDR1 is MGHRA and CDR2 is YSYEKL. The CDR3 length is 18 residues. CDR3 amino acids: CASSQRTVLKGGTGELFF. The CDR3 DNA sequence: TGCGCCAGCAGCCAGAGGACAGTACTCAAGGGGGGCACCGGGGAGCTGTTTTTT.

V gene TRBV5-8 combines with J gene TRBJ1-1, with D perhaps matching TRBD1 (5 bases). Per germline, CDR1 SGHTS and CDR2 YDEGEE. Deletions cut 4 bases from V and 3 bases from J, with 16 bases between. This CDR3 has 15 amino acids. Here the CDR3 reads CASSDKLRGDTEAFF. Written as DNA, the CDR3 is TGTGCCAGCAGCGATAAGTTAAGAGGGGACACTGAAGCTTTCTTT.

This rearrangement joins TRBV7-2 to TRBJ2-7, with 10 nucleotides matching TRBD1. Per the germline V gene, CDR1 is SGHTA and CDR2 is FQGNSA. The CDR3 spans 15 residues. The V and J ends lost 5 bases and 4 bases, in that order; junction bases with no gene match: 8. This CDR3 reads CASSVPGQGWYEQYF. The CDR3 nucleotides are TGTGCCAGCAGCGTACCGGGACAGGGGTGGTACGAGCAGTACTTC.

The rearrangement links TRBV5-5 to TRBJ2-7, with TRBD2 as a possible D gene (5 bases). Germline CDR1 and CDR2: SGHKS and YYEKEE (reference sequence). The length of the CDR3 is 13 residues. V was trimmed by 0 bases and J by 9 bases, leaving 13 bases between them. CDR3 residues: CASSLEEARLQYF. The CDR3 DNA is TGTGCCAGCAGCTTGGAGGAGGCCCGACTGCAGTACTTC.

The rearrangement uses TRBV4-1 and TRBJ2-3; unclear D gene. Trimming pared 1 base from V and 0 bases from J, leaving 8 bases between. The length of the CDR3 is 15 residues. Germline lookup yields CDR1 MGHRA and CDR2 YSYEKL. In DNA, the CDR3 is TGCGCCAGCAGCCAAGGGGTACGAAGCACAGATACGCAGTATTTT. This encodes CASSQGVRSTDTQYF.

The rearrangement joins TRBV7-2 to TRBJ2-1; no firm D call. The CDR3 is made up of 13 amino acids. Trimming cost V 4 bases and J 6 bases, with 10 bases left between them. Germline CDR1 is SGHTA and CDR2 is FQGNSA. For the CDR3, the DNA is TGTGCCAGCAGCTCCTTACTCCGCAATGAGCAGTTCTTC. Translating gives CASSSLLRNEQFF.

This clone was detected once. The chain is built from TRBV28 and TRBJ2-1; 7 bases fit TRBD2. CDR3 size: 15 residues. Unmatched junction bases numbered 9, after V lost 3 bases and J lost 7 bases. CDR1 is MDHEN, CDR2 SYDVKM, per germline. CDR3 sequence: CASSLASGGPNEQFF. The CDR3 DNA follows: TGTGCCAGCAGTTTGGCATCGGGGGGACCAAATGAGCAGTTCTTC.